Below are 22 T cell receptor beta chains sequenced from a single sample in a study of regulatory T cells in long-lasting Graves disease (dated by TCRdb to the early 2020s). The library was generated by multiplex PCR. Data came from an Illumina HiSeq 4000. TCR beta libraries were built with iRepertoire HTBI primers and Arm-PCR amplification of CDR3 regions. The public sequencing data were trimmed at Q25 with fastp and processed into clonotypes with MiXCR by TCRdb, which kept only in-frame beta chains. Rows matching on CDR3 protein sequence are summarized as one entry with the most common DNA and genes. The sample yields hundreds of thousands of distinct CDR3 sequences; around 16% were counted once. Clones ranked in the top ten supply 20% to 25% of the sample. What the time point label conveys for this sample: newly diagnosed GD, antithyroid drugs for less than 3 months. For both TCR sequencing and RNA sequencing, RNA was extracted from PBMCs using TRIzol.

Material: peripheral blood mononuclear cells (PBMCs), obtained at new diagnosis, from a patient treated with antithyroid drugs. The source is a female donor with Graves disease.

This clonotype has more than one count but fewer than ten. J is TRBJ1-2 and V is TRBV6-4, with 12 positions matching TRBD1. The CDR3 is 18 amino acids. Germline CDR1 and CDR2: MRHNA and SNTAGT. Trimming at V came to 2 bases and at J to 4 bases, leaving 11 bases not matched to a gene. This CDR3 reads CASSDPDLPGQGAYGYTF. As DNA, the CDR3 is TGTGCCAGCAGTGACCCCGATTTGCCGGGACAGGGGGCCTATGGCTACACCTTC.

This clonotype has more than one count but fewer than ten. The rearrangement uses TRBV4-1 and TRBJ1-2; D unclear. Trimming cost V 4 bases and J 3 bases, with 18 bases left between them. Germline values: CDR1 MGHRA, CDR2 YSYEKL. This CDR3 is built from 16 residues. The CDR3 is CASSRPKGSLDYGYTF. The CDR3 DNA reads as TGCGCCAGCAGCCGACCGAAGGGCAGCCTAGACTATGGCTACACCTTC.

This clonotype was counted only a few times. The V and J genes are TRBV6-1 and TRBJ2-1; the match to TRBD2 covers 7 bases. CDR3 size: 15 residues. After removal of 5 bases from V and 3 bases from J, the junction contained 7 bases not matched to a gene. The germline CDR1 and CDR2 sequences are MNHNS and SASEGT. The DNA of the CDR3 is TGTGCCAGCAGTCGGTCCTCTAGCGGCTACAATGAGCAGTTCTTC. It specifies CASSRSSSGYNEQFF.

The table lists this clonotype with many counts. V gene TRBV12-3 or TRBV12-4 combines with J gene TRBJ2-5; a weak D match, TRBD2 (5 bases). V was clipped by 6 bases and J by 4 bases, with 18 bases between them. The CDR3 is 15 residues long. CDR3 in amino acids: CASSLFGGSGETQYF. The CDR3 nucleotides read TGTGCCAGCAGCCTTTTCGGAGGATCGGGAGAGACCCAGTACTTC.

For this clonotype: This likely reflects a read error, since a far larger clone is one base away. Given the absence of the conserved phenylalanine or tryptophan at the CDR3 end, a read error is likely. No DNA is shown, since the ends of the CDR3 on it are uncertain; the CDR3 is the one TCRdb lists. The rearrangement links TRBV3-2 to TRBJ1-1. TRBV3-2 constitutes a pseudogene. The CDR3 numbers 14 amino acids, ends counted. The CDR3 spells CASSPLDTNTEAFS.

This clonotype was recorded at least ten times. The chain couples TRBV7-2 to TRBJ2-7; D possibly corresponds to TRBD1 (6 bases). Germline V CDR1 and CDR2: SGHTA, FQGNSA. CDR3 length: 16 amino acids. Trimming removed 4 bases at V and 1 base at J, with 17 bases between. CDR3 sequence reads: CASSSFNRDGSYEQYF. In nucleotides, the CDR3 is TGTGCCAGCAGCTCCTTCAACAGGGATGGTTCCTACGAGCAGTACTTC. The full variable domain, with the rest looked up from reference TRBV7-2 and TRBJ2-7, is GAGVSQSPSNKVTEKGKDVELRCDPISGHTALYWYRQSLGQGLEFLIYFQGNSAPDKSGLPSDRFSAERTGGSVSTLTIQRTQQEDSAVYLCASSSFNRDGSYEQYFGPGTRLTVT.

The genes are TRBV19 and TRBJ2-7; 9 bases line up with TRBD2. The V segment lost 4 bases and the J segment 0 bases; nucleotides outside the gene matches: 10. The CDR3 has 17 residues. From germline, CDR1 is LNHDA and CDR2 SQIVND (reference sequence). The chain's CDR3 is CASSTSGTWGPSYEQYF. Written as DNA, the CDR3 is TGTGCCAGTAGTACTAGCGGGACCTGGGGGCCCTCCTACGAGCAGTACTTC.

At least ten counts were recorded for this clonotype. The chain combines TRBV5-6 with TRBJ2-5, with TRBD2 as a possible D gene (5 bases). V dropped 2 bases and J dropped 5 bases, with 10 bases sitting between them. The V gene's germline CDR1 is SGHDT and CDR2 YYEEEE. The CDR3 runs 13 residues. CDR3 sequence reads: CASSFSWRETQYF. The CDR3 DNA reads TGTGCCAGCAGCTTCAGTTGGAGGGAGACCCAGTACTTC.

This clonotype was recorded many times. The rearrangement joins TRBV20-1 to TRBJ1-1; the D gene is possibly TRBD1 (5 bases). Between the trimmed V and J ends, which lost 2 bases and 5 bases, there was a span of 15 bases. This CDR3 has 14 amino acids. The V gene's germline CDR1 is DFQATT and CDR2 SNEGSKA (reference sequence). Here the CDR3 DNA reads TGCAGTGCTAGATCAGGGAGGGTGGGTACTGAAGCTTTCTTT. Protein product: CSARSGRVGTEAFF.

This clonotype was observed many times. The rearrangement joins TRBV15 to TRBJ1-5; D is ambiguous. Germline V gene data show CDR1 as LNHNV and CDR2 as YYDKDF (reference sequence). The CDR3 extends over 14 amino acids. V lost 1 base to trimming and J lost 3 bases, with 7 bases between them. CDR3 in amino acids: CATSRGQVNQPQHF. The CDR3 DNA follows: TGTGCCACCAGCAGAGGCCAGGTCAATCAGCCCCAGCATTTT. Drawing the rest from reference TRBV15 and TRBJ1-5, the complete variable domain is DAMVIQNPRYQVTQFGKPVTLSCSQTLNHNVMYWYQQKSSQAPKLLFHYYDKDFNNEADTPDNFQSRRPNTSFCFLDIRSPGLGDTAMYLCATSRGQVNQPQHFGDGTRLSIL.

Ten or more counts support this clonotype. The chain is built from TRBV11-2 and TRBJ2-3; D gene uncertain. The CDR3 runs 17 residues. In germline, CDR1 is SGHAT, CDR2 FQNNGV. Deletions cut 4 bases from V and 1 base from J, with 18 bases between. The DNA for the CDR3 is TGTGCCAGCAGCTCCAGGAGCGAACCCCAGGGCACAGATACGCAGTATTTT. Residues: CASSSRSEPQGTDTQYF.

On this clonotype: This may be a read error, as it is one base from a much larger clone. The chain couples TRBV12-3 or TRBV12-4 to TRBJ1-1; 7 positions match TRBD1. This CDR3 region has 14 residues. CDR3 sequence: CASSLGQWNTEASF. The DNA for the CDR3 is TGTGCCAGCAGTTTGGGACAGTGGAACACTGAAGCTTCCTTT.

This clonotype appeared many times. The chain uses TRBV5-1 and TRBJ2-3; D possibly corresponds to TRBD1 (6 bases). This CDR3 region has 17 residues. Looked up from germline, CDR1 is SGHRS and CDR2 is YFSETQ. V was shortened by 4 bases and J by 1 base, with 19 bases between the two germline ends. DNA of the CDR3: TGCGCCAGCAGCATTCAGCCTACAGGGTCAGGCACAGATACGCAGTATTTT. Translation: CASSIQPTGSGTDTQYF.

This chain joins TRBV27 and TRBJ2-3, with TRBD2 matching over 7 bases. In germline, CDR1 is MNHEY, CDR2 SMNVEV (reference sequence). V gave up 3 bases and J gave up 5 bases; unmatched junction bases: 8. CDR3 length equals 15 residues. Written as DNA, the CDR3 is TGTGCCAGCAGTTTTTATGGGAGGGGTGGAGATACGCAGTATTTT. This encodes CASSFYGRGGDTQYF.

This clonotype was picked up many times. V is TRBV20-1 and J is TRBJ2-3; 7 bases fit TRBD1. With V trimmed by 0 bases and J by 2 bases, 11 bases remained unmatched. CDR1 is DFQATT, CDR2 SNEGSKA, per germline (reference sequence). CDR3 length: 17 residues. CDR3 sequence (DNA): TGCAGTGCTAGAGATCGGACAGGCCGGGACCCCACAGATACGCAGTATTTT. Translated: CSARDRTGRDPTDTQYF.

Many counts were recorded for this clonotype. The chain is built from TRBV6-1 and TRBJ1-2, with D perhaps TRBD1 (6 bases). CDR3 size: 16 residues. Germline V lookup: CDR1 MNHNS, CDR2 SASEGT. Trimming cost V 5 bases and J 0 bases, with 16 bases left between them. The chain's CDR3 is CASSRQGTTSNYGYTF. The CDR3 nucleotides are TGTGCCAGCAGTAGGCAGGGGACGACGTCTAACTATGGCTACACCTTC.

This clonotype was seen at least ten times. Mismatch with germline at one junction end may stem from a read error. The DNA of the CDR3 is TGTGCCAGCAGTGAGACAGGGAATCAGCCCCAGCATTTT. The encoded protein is CASSETGNQPQHF. The genes are TRBV10-1 and TRBJ1-5; 7 nucleotides line up with TRBD1. Per germline, CDR1 WNHNN and CDR2 SYGVQD (reference sequence). CDR3 length equals 13 residues.

This clonotype was recorded many times. V and J are TRBV24-1 and TRBJ2-1; possible D gene TRBD1, 6 bases. The CDR3 sequence is 17 residues long. CDR1 and CDR2 (germline): KGHDR, SFDVKD. The germline V and J ends were trimmed by 7 bases and 0 bases, with 18 bases remaining between them. The CDR3 here is CATRHTGLPSSYNEQFF. CDR3 nucleotide sequence: TGTGCCACCAGACATACAGGGCTCCCAAGCTCCTACAATGAGCAGTTCTTC.

This clonotype was seen ten or more times. The gene calls are TRBV4-1 and TRBJ1-1; 7 bases align to TRBD1. The germline V gene encodes CDR1 MGHRA and CDR2 YSYEKL. The CDR3 loop spans 14 amino acids. The junction had 6 bases not matched to a gene; V was cut back by 4 bases and J by 4 bases. The CDR3 nucleotides read TGCGCCAGCAGCCCTGAGGGGGCGAGCACTGAAGCTTTCTTT. Protein sequence: CASSPEGASTEAFF.

In its sample, this clonotype was seen a few times. At one end the junction does not follow the germline gene, possibly because of a read error. This chain connects TRBV29-1 to TRBJ2-1; 8 nucleotides align to TRBD1. This CDR3 region has 15 residues. Per germline, CDR1 SQVTM and CDR2 ANQGSEA. CDR3 sequence reads: CSVEGGRGLYNEQFF. The CDR3 region has the DNA TGCAGCGTCGAAGGGGGCAGGGGGCTTTACAATGAGCAGTTCTTC.

There are a few counts of this clonotype. The chain recombines TRBV20-1 with TRBJ1-4; TRBD1 might be the D (5 bases). Trimming took 2 bases from V and 8 from J, leaving 12 bases between them. This CDR3 has 13 amino acids. Germline V gene sequence: CDR1 DFQATT, CDR2 SNEGSKA (reference sequence). This CDR3 is CSARIGDEEKLFF. For the CDR3, the DNA is TGCAGTGCTAGAATCGGGGACGAAGAAAAACTGTTTTTT.

A word on this clonotype: Being one base from a much bigger clone, this may be a read error. The genes are TRBV19 and TRBJ1-1; unclear D gene. Germline loops: CDR1 LNHDA, CDR2 SQIVND (reference sequence). Trimming removed 2 bases from V and 4 bases from J, with 14 bases in between. This CDR3 is built from 15 residues. CDR3 DNA sequence: TGTGCCAGTAGTATATGGGGAGAAATGAGCACTGAAGCTTTCTTT. It is translated as CASSIWGEMSTEAFF.